This T cell receptor beta chain was sequenced for a study of regulatory and conventional T cells in RAG deficiency. V lost 4 bases and J 3 bases, leaving 12 bases between the germline ends. Per the germline V gene, CDR1 is KGHSH and CDR2 is LQKENI. The CDR3 consists of 14 residues. Sequenced by immunoSEQ multiplex PCR; TCRdb stores in-frame clones only, minus some. This table has approximately 9,000 clones, roughly 90% appearing once. Regulatory T cells were sorted from blood as CD4+ CD25-high CD127-low cells. This same sample was also part of a study on regulatory T cells. That work contributes: The PCR used 52 TRBV and 13 TRBJ primers.

This chain links TRBV18 with TRBJ1-2; tentatively, D is TRBD1 (6 bases). The receptor was derived from a human donor in good health. Sequencing was performed on Tregs sorted from blood. The CDR3 spells CASSRLGGDYGYTF. The CDR3 nucleotides are TGTGCCAGCTCACGGTTGGGGGGCGACTATGGCTACACCTTC.